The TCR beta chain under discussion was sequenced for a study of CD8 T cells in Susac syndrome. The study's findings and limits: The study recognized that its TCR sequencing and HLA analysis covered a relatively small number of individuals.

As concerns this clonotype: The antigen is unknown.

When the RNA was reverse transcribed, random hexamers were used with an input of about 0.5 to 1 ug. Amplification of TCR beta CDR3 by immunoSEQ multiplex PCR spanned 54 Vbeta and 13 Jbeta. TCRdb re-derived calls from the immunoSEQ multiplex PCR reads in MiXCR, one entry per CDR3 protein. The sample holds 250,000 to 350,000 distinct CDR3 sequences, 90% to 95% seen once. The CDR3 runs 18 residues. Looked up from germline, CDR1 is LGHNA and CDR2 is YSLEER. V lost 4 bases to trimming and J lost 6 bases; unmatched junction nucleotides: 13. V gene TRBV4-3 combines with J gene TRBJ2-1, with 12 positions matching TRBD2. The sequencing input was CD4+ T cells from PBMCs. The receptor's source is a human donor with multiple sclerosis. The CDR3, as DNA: TGCGCCAGCAGCCCAAACCCCCCGACTAGCGGGAGACCCAATGAGCAGTTCTTC. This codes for CASSPNPPTSGRPNEQFF.